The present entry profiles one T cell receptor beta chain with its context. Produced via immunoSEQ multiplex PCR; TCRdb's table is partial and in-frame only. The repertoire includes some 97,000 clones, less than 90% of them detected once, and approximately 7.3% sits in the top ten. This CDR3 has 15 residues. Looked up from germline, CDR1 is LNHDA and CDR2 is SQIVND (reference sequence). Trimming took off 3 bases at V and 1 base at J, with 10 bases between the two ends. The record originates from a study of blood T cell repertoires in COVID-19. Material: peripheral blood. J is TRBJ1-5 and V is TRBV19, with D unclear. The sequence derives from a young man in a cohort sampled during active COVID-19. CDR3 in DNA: TGTGCCAGTAGTATCAGGCCGCCAAGCAATCAGCCCCAGCATTTT. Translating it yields CASSIRPPSNQPQHF.